This is a list of T cell receptor beta chains from one sample in a study of Ad26.COV2.S vaccination and SARS-CoV-2 variants. Produced via immunoSEQ multiplex PCR; TCRdb's table is partial and in-frame only. This sample has 440,000 or so clones, with roughly nine tenths found just once. The input for sequencing was peripheral blood, taken in a trial of Ad26.COV2.S vaccine versus placebo. The receptor source for this set is a person aged 18-60 years who received the Ad26.COV2.S COVID-19 vaccine or a placebo. The CDR3 runs from the conserved cysteine through the conserved F or W. The order of the fields is V gene, CDR3 length, clone size, J gene, D gene, CDR3 DNA, CDR3 protein. D genes are given only for firm matches. The size entry is marked missing in some rows and otherwise reads once, few, many or a size class.

v_call: TRBV2; cdr3_length: 15; clone_size: NA; j_call: TRBJ2-7; d_call: NA; cdr3_nt: TGTGCCAGCTCCGAGGGTCCCCCAGTCCCCTACGAGCAGTACTTC; cdr3_aa: CASSEGPPVPYEQYF
v_call: TRBV25-1; cdr3_length: 13; clone_size: NA; j_call: TRBJ2-1; d_call: NA; cdr3_nt: TGTGCCAGCAGTGAATACGCGGCGGGTGAGCAGTTCTTC; cdr3_aa: CASSEYAAGEQFF
v_call: TRBV9; cdr3_length: 16; clone_size: once; j_call: TRBJ2-5; d_call: TRBD1; cdr3_nt: TGTGCCAGCAGCACCCCAGGACGGGACAGGGGCGAGACCCAGTACTTC; cdr3_aa: CASSTPGRDRGETQYF
v_call: TRBV7-2; cdr3_length: 14; clone_size: NA; j_call: TRBJ1-4; d_call: TRBD1; cdr3_nt: TGTGCCAGCAGCTCCACAGGGGGCCGGGAAAAACTGTTTTTT; cdr3_aa: CASSSTGGREKLFF
v_call: TRBV7-9; cdr3_length: 12; clone_size: NA; j_call: TRBJ2-1; d_call: NA; cdr3_nt: TGTGCCAGCAGCGTCAGGGGAAAGGGGCAGTTCTTC; cdr3_aa: CASSVRGKGQFF
v_call: TRBV25-1; cdr3_length: 14; clone_size: NA; j_call: TRBJ1-6; d_call: NA; cdr3_nt: TGTGCCAGCTCCCCCATTTTCGCTGATTCGCCCCTCCACTTT; cdr3_aa: CASSPIFADSPLHF
v_call: TRBV14; cdr3_length: 15; clone_size: once; j_call: TRBJ2-1; d_call: NA; cdr3_nt: TGTGCCAGCAGCCCCAGGGGAGGCTCCTACAATGAGCAGTTCTTC; cdr3_aa: CASSPRGGSYNEQFF
v_call: TRBV7-2; cdr3_length: 16; clone_size: NA; j_call: TRBJ2-5; d_call: NA; cdr3_nt: TGTGCCAGCAGCTTATTCAGGACAGAACTCCAAGAGACCCAGTACTTC; cdr3_aa: CASSLFRTELQETQYF
v_call: TRBV19; cdr3_length: 15; clone_size: once; j_call: TRBJ1-6; d_call: NA; cdr3_nt: TGTGCCAGTAGGAGACAGGAAGGCTATAATTCACCCCTCCACTTT; cdr3_aa: CASRRQEGYNSPLHF
v_call: TRBV7-9; cdr3_length: 14; clone_size: NA; j_call: TRBJ2-1; d_call: NA; cdr3_nt: TGTGCCAGCAGCTTATTCCTGACTGGAAATGAGCAGTTCTTC; cdr3_aa: CASSLFLTGNEQFF
v_call: TRBV20-1; cdr3_length: 14; clone_size: NA; j_call: TRBJ2-7; d_call: NA; cdr3_nt: TGCAGTGCTAGTGGGGCTCCGTCCGTCTACGAGCAGTACTTC; cdr3_aa: CSASGAPSVYEQYF
v_call: TRBV5-8; cdr3_length: 15; clone_size: once; j_call: TRBJ2-3; d_call: TRBD1; cdr3_nt: TGTGCCAGCAGCCCCGGGACAGGGGGCGCAGATACGCAGTATTTT; cdr3_aa: CASSPGTGGADTQYF
v_call: TRBV9; cdr3_length: 15; clone_size: NA; j_call: TRBJ1-1; d_call: TRBD1; cdr3_nt: TGTGCCAGCAGCGTAGGTGACAGGGTGCGTGGTGAAGCTTTCTTT; cdr3_aa: CASSVGDRVRGEAFF
v_call: TRBV7-9; cdr3_length: 13; clone_size: NA; j_call: TRBJ1-1; d_call: NA; cdr3_nt: TGTGCCAGCAGCCACGGGACGGACACTGAAGCTTTCTTT; cdr3_aa: CASSHGTDTEAFF
v_call: TRBV18; cdr3_length: 16; clone_size: NA; j_call: TRBJ2-1; d_call: NA; cdr3_nt: TGTGCCAGCTCACCACCGAAAGGGACCGCCTACAATGAGCAGTTCTTC; cdr3_aa: CASSPPKGTAYNEQFF
v_call: TRBV28; cdr3_length: 12; clone_size: NA; j_call: TRBJ2-7; d_call: NA; cdr3_nt: TGTGCCAGCACGGGGACAAACTACGAGCAGTACTTC; cdr3_aa: CASTGTNYEQYF
v_call: TRBV7-9; cdr3_length: 15; clone_size: NA; j_call: TRBJ2-7; d_call: NA; cdr3_nt: TGTGCCAGCAGCTCTACTCGGCCAGCCTCTAACGAGCAGTACTTC; cdr3_aa: CASSSTRPASNEQYF
v_call: TRBV7-3; cdr3_length: 13; clone_size: NA; j_call: TRBJ2-7; d_call: NA; cdr3_nt: TGTGCCAGCAGCTCGGCCCCCTCCTACGAGCAGTACTTC; cdr3_aa: CASSSAPSYEQYF
v_call: TRBV7-3; cdr3_length: 15; clone_size: NA; j_call: TRBJ2-1; d_call: NA; cdr3_nt: TGTGCCAGCAGCTTAAACGGCGGGATCTACAATGAGCAGTTCTTC; cdr3_aa: CASSLNGGIYNEQFF
v_call: TRBV28; cdr3_length: 17; clone_size: once; j_call: TRBJ2-1; d_call: TRBD2; cdr3_nt: TGTGCCAGCAGTTCCCCTGGACTAGCGGGAGGGCAGAATGAGCAGTTCTTC; cdr3_aa: CASSSPGLAGGQNEQFF
v_call: TRBV3-1/TRBV3-2; cdr3_length: 20; clone_size: NA; j_call: TRBJ2-5; d_call: NA; cdr3_nt: TGTGCCAGCAGCCAAGCAGGAGGAACGGGGGGCGGCCCAAATTCAGGGACCCAGTACTTC; cdr3_aa: CASSQAGGTGGGPNSGTQYF
v_call: TRBV5-1; cdr3_length: 16; clone_size: NA; j_call: TRBJ2-3; d_call: NA; cdr3_nt: TGCGCCAGCCGCACCGGGACCTCGGGGAGCACAGATACGCAGTATTTT; cdr3_aa: CASRTGTSGSTDTQYF
v_call: TRBV4-3; cdr3_length: 13; clone_size: NA; j_call: TRBJ2-2; d_call: NA; cdr3_nt: TGCGCCAGCAGCCAAACTAGACCCGGGGAGCTGTTTTTT; cdr3_aa: CASSQTRPGELFF
v_call: TRBV6-5; cdr3_length: 13; clone_size: few; j_call: TRBJ1-5; d_call: NA; cdr3_nt: TGTGCCACCGGGGGGGACGGCAATCAGCCCCAGCATTTT; cdr3_aa: CATGGDGNQPQHF
v_call: TRBV12-3/TRBV12-4; cdr3_length: 13; clone_size: NA; j_call: TRBJ2-1; d_call: NA; cdr3_nt: TGTGCCAGCAGTTTCTCGAGTGGGAATGAGCAGTTCTTC; cdr3_aa: CASSFSSGNEQFF
v_call: TRBV5-6; cdr3_length: 17; clone_size: NA; j_call: TRBJ2-1; d_call: NA; cdr3_nt: TGTGCCAGCAGCTTGGAAAAGGGGTCAGGGGCGTACAATGAGCAGTTCTTC; cdr3_aa: CASSLEKGSGAYNEQFF
v_call: TRBV18; cdr3_length: 15; clone_size: NA; j_call: TRBJ1-2; d_call: TRBD1; cdr3_nt: TGTGCCAGCTCAGCAAAGACAGGGGGCGCGGAGGGCTACACCTTC; cdr3_aa: CASSAKTGGAEGYTF
v_call: TRBV5-1; cdr3_length: 14; clone_size: NA; j_call: TRBJ2-3; d_call: NA; cdr3_nt: TGCGCCAGCAGCTTCGGACAGTCCACAGATACGCAGTATTTT; cdr3_aa: CASSFGQSTDTQYF
v_call: TRBV6-5; cdr3_length: 11; clone_size: few; j_call: TRBJ1-1; d_call: NA; cdr3_nt: TGTGCCAGCAGTTACTCGGGCGAAGCTTTCTTT; cdr3_aa: CASSYSGEAFF
v_call: TRBV6-4; cdr3_length: 16; clone_size: NA; j_call: TRBJ2-2; d_call: TRBD1; cdr3_nt: TGTGCCAGCTCCGGGACAGTTAATCTTAACACCGGGGAGCTGTTTTTT; cdr3_aa: CASSGTVNLNTGELFF
v_call: TRBV4-1; cdr3_length: 13; clone_size: once; j_call: TRBJ2-3; d_call: NA; cdr3_nt: TGCGCCAGCAGCCAAGAGGGGCCAGATACGCAGTATTTT; cdr3_aa: CASSQEGPDTQYF
v_call: TRBV24-1; cdr3_length: 16; clone_size: NA; j_call: TRBJ1-3; d_call: NA; cdr3_nt: TGTGCCACCAGTGATTTCCTTCCAGCGGGGGGAAACACCATATATTTT; cdr3_aa: CATSDFLPAGGNTIYF
v_call: TRBV28; cdr3_length: 15; clone_size: once; j_call: TRBJ1-5; d_call: NA; cdr3_nt: TGTGCCAGCAGACTCCCATCGGGGGGCGGTCAGCCCCAGCATTTT; cdr3_aa: CASRLPSGGGQPQHF
v_call: TRBV2; cdr3_length: 16; clone_size: once; j_call: TRBJ2-7; d_call: NA; cdr3_nt: TGTGCCAGCAAGGGACAAGACCCTCGGAGCTCCTACGAGCAGTACTTC; cdr3_aa: CASKGQDPRSSYEQYF
v_call: TRBV12-3/TRBV12-4; cdr3_length: 13; clone_size: NA; j_call: TRBJ1-1; d_call: NA; cdr3_nt: TGTGCCAGCAGTTTATTTAAGAACACTGAAGCTTTCTTT; cdr3_aa: CASSLFKNTEAFF
v_call: TRBV25-1; cdr3_length: 14; clone_size: few; j_call: TRBJ1-1; d_call: TRBD1; cdr3_nt: TGTGCCAGCAGTGATACCAGGGGGATCACTGAAGCTTTCTTT; cdr3_aa: CASSDTRGITEAFF
v_call: TRBV7-8; cdr3_length: 15; clone_size: NA; j_call: TRBJ2-1; d_call: NA; cdr3_nt: TGTGCCAGCAGTTTCCGGGACGGCCGAGGAAGGGAGCAGTTCTTC; cdr3_aa: CASSFRDGRGREQFF
v_call: TRBV6-6; cdr3_length: 14; clone_size: NA; j_call: TRBJ1-2; d_call: NA; cdr3_nt: TGTGCCAGCAGCAAAGGCCGGGGTTCCTATGGCTACACCTTC; cdr3_aa: CASSKGRGSYGYTF
v_call: TRBV2; cdr3_length: 12; clone_size: NA; j_call: TRBJ2-3; d_call: NA; cdr3_nt: TGTGCCACAACTAAAGACAGGCGTACGCAGTATTTT; cdr3_aa: CATTKDRRTQYF
v_call: TRBV5-1; cdr3_length: 15; clone_size: NA; j_call: TRBJ2-1; d_call: TRBD2; cdr3_nt: TGCGCCAGCAGCTCCCATAGCGGGAGGGCCAATGAGCAGTTCTTC; cdr3_aa: CASSSHSGRANEQFF
v_call: TRBV29-1; cdr3_length: 11; clone_size: few; j_call: TRBJ1-1; d_call: NA; cdr3_nt: TGCAGCGTTGGGGGTTCTACTGAAGCTTTCTTT; cdr3_aa: CSVGGSTEAFF
v_call: TRBV5-1; cdr3_length: 13; clone_size: NA; j_call: TRBJ1-1; d_call: NA; cdr3_nt: TGCGCCAGCAGCATGGACGGGAACACTGAAGCTTTCTTT; cdr3_aa: CASSMDGNTEAFF
v_call: TRBV18; cdr3_length: 14; clone_size: NA; j_call: TRBJ1-2; d_call: NA; cdr3_nt: TGTGCCAGCTCACCCCCCGGAATAATTGCTGGCTACACCTTC; cdr3_aa: CASSPPGIIAGYTF
v_call: TRBV27; cdr3_length: 13; clone_size: NA; j_call: TRBJ2-7; d_call: NA; cdr3_nt: TGTGCCAGCAGTGTCCGGCAGGGTTACGAGCAGTACTTC; cdr3_aa: CASSVRQGYEQYF
v_call: TRBV4-3; cdr3_length: 15; clone_size: NA; j_call: TRBJ1-5; d_call: NA; cdr3_nt: TGCGCCAGCAGCCAAGGGACCTGGGGCAATCAGCCCCAGCATTTT; cdr3_aa: CASSQGTWGNQPQHF
v_call: TRBV2; cdr3_length: 14; clone_size: NA; j_call: TRBJ2-1; d_call: NA; cdr3_nt: TGTGCCAGCAGTAGCAATCGGCCTGAGCAGGAGCAGTTCTTC; cdr3_aa: CASSSNRPEQEQFF
v_call: TRBV19; cdr3_length: 15; clone_size: NA; j_call: TRBJ1-5; d_call: NA; cdr3_nt: TGTGCCAGTAGTAATGCGCTTTATAGCAATCAGCCCCAGCATTTT; cdr3_aa: CASSNALYSNQPQHF